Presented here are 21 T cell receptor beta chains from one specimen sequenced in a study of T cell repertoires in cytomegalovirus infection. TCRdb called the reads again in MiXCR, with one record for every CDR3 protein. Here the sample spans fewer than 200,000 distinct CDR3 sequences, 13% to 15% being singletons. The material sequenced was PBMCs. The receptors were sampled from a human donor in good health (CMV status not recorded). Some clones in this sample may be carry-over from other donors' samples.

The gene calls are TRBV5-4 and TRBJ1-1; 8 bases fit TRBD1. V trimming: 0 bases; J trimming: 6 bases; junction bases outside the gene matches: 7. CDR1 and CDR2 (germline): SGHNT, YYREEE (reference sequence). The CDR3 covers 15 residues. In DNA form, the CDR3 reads TGTGCCAGCAGCTTGGGGGACAGGCCCTGGGCTGAAGCTTTCTTT. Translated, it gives CASSLGDRPWAEAFF.

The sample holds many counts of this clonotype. The CDR3 protein is CASSPLDRPSYEQYF. The CDR3 coding sequence is TGTGCCAGCAGCCCCTTGGATAGACCCTCCTACGAGCAGTACTTC. This chain joins TRBV7-2 and TRBJ2-7, with D unresolved. The germline V gene encodes CDR1 SGHTA and CDR2 FQGNSA. The CDR3 is 15 amino acids. V was shortened by 5 bases and J by 0 bases, with 14 bases between the two germline ends.

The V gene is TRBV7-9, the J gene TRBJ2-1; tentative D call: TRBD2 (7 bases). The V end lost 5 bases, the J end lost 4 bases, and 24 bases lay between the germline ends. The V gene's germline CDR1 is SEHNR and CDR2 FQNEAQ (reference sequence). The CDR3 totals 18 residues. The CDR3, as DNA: TGTGCCAGCAGCGGAGTCGGCACGGGGGGCCTGGGGTACAATGAGCAGTTCTTC. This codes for CASSGVGTGGLGYNEQFF.

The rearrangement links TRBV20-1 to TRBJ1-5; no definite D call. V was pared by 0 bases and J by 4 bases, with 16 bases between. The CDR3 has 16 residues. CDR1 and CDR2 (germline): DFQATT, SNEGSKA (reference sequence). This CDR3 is CSARDRNGITNQPQHF. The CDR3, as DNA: TGCAGTGCTAGAGATAGAAACGGGATTACTAATCAGCCCCAGCATTTT.

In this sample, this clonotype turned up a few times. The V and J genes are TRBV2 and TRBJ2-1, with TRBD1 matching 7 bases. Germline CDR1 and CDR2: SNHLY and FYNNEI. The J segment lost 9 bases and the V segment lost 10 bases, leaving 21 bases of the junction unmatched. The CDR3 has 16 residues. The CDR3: CANPPPGQDRLLEQFF. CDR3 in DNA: TGTGCCAACCCGCCGCCTGGACAGGATCGCTTACTTGAGCAGTTCTTC.

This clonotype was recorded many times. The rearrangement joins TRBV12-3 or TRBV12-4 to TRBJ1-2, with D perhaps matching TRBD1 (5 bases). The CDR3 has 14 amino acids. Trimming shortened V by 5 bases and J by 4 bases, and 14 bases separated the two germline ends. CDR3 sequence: CASSRDGLRYGYTF. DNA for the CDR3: TGTGCCAGCAGTCGGGACGGCCTGCGCTATGGCTACACCTTC.

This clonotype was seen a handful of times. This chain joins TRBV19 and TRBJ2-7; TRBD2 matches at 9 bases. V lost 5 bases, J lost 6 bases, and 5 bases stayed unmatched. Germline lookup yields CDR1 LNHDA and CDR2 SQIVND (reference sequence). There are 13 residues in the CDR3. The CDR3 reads CASSGSGRSEQYF. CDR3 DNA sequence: TGTGCCAGTAGTGGGAGCGGGAGGAGCGAGCAGTACTTC.

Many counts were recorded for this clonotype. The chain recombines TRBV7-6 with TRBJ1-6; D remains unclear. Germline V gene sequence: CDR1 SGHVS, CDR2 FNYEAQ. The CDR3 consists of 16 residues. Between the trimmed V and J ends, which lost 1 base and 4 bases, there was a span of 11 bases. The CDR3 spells CASSLDTAIYNSPLHF. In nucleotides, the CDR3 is TGTGCCAGCAGCTTAGACACAGCCATTTATAATTCACCCCTCCACTTT.

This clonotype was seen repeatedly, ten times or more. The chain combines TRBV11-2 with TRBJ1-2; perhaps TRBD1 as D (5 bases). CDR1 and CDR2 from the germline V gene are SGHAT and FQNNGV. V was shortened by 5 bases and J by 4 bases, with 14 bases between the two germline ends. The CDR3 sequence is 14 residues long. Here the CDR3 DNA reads TGTGCCAGCAGCGACCGGGACCGTCCCTATGGCTACACCTTC. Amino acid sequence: CASSDRDRPYGYTF.

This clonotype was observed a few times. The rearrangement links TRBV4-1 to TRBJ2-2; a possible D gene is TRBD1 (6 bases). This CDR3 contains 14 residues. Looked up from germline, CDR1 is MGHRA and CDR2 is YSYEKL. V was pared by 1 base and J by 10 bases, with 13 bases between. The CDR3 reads CASSQGQGSEELFF. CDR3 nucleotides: TGCGCCAGCAGCCAAGGGCAGGGGTCTGAGGAGCTGTTTTTT.

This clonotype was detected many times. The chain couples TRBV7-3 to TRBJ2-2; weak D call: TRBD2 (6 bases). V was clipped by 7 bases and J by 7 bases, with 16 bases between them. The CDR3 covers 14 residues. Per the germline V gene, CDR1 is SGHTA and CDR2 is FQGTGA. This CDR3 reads CASTQFRGSGELFF. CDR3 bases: TGTGCCAGCACCCAATTCCGGGGGAGCGGGGAGCTGTTTTTT.

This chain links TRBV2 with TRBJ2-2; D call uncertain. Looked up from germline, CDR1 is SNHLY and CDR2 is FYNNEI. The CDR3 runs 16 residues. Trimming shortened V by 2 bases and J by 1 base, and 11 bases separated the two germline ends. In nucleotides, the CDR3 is TGTGCCAGCAGTGAAAACGGCAGAGAGAACACCGGGGAGCTGTTTTTT. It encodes CASSENGRENTGELFF.

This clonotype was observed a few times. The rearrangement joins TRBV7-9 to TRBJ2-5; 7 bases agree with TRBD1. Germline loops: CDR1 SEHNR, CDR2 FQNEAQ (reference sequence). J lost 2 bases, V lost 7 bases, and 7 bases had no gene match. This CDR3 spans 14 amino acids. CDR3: CASILGTAQETQYF. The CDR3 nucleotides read TGTGCCAGCATCCTCGGGACAGCACAAGAGACCCAGTACTTC. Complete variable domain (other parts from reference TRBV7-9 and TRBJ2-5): DTGVSQNPRHKITKRGQNVTFRCDPISEHNRLYWYRQTLGQGPEFLTYFQNEAQLEKSRLLSDRFSAERPKGSFSTLEIQRTEQGDSAMYLCASILGTAQETQYFGPGTRLLVL.

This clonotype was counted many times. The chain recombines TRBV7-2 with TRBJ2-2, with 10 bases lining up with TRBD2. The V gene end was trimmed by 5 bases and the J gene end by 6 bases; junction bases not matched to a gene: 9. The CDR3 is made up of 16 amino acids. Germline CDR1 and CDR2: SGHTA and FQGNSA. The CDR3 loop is CASSTIAGGMAGELFF. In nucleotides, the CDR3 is TGTGCCAGCAGCACCATAGCGGGAGGAATGGCCGGGGAGCTGTTTTTT.

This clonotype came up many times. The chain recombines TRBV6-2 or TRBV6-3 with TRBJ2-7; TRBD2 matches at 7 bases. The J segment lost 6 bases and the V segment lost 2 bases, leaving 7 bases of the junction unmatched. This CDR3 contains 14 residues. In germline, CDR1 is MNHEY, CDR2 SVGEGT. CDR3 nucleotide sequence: TGTGCCAGCAGTTACGGCGGGACTACAGTCGAGCAGTACTTC. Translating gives CASSYGGTTVEQYF.

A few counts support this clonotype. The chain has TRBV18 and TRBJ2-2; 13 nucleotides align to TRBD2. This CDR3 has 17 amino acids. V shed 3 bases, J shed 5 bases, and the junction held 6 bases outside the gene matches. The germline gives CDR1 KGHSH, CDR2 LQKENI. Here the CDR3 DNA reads TGTGCCAGCTCACCCCCGGGACTAGCGGGACGGACCGGGGAGCTGTTTTTT. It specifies CASSPPGLAGRTGELFF.

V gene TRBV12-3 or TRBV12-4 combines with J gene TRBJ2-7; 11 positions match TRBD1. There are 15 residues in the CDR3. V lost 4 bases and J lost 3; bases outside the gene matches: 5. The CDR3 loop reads CASSCPDRGHYEQYF. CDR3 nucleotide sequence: TGTGCCAGCAGTTGTCCGGACAGGGGGCACTACGAGCAGTACTTC.

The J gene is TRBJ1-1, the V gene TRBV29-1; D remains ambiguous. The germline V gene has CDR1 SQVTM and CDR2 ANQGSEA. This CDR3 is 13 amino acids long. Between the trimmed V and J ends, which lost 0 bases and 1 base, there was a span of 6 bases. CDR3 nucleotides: TGCAGCGTTGAAGAACGGACGAACACTGAAGCTTTCTTT. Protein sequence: CSVEERTNTEAFF.

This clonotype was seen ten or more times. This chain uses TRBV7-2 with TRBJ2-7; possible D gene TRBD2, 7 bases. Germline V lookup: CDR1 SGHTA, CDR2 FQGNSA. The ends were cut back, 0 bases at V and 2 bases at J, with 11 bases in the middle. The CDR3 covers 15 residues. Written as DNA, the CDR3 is TGTGCCAGCAGCTTAGCAGGGGGGGTGGCCTACGAGCAGTACTTC. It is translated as CASSLAGGVAYEQYF.

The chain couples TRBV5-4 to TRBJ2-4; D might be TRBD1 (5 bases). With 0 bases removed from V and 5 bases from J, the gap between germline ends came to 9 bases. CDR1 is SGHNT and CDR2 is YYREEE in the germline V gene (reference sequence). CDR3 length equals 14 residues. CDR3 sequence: CASSLAGPQNIQYF. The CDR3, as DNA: TGTGCCAGCAGCTTGGCAGGGCCCCAAAACATTCAGTACTTC.

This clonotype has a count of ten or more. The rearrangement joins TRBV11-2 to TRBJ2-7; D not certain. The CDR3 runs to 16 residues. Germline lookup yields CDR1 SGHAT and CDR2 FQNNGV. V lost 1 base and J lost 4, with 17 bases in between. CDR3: CASSLGASLSLYEQYF. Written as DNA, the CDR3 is TGTGCCAGCAGCTTAGGGGCAAGCCTTTCCCTATACGAGCAGTACTTC. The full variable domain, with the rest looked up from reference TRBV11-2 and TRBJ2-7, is EAGVAQSPRYKIIEKRQSVAFWCNPISGHATLYWYQQILGQGPKLLIQFQNNGVVDDSQLPKDRFSAERLKGVDSTLKIQPAKLEDSAVYLCASSLGASLSLYEQYFGPGTRLTVT.